One sample yielded the 13 T cell receptor beta chains listed below, sequenced in a study of cytomegalovirus exposure and HLA in healthy donors. 13 Jbeta primers and 60 Vbeta primers were used for the PCR. The assay was immunoSEQ multiplex PCR, and TCRdb's table has in-frame clones only and misses some. The repertoire holds approximately 100,000 clones, with around 84% as singletons. Sequenced input: PBMCs. These receptors all stem from a middle-aged man in good health and CMV-seropositive.

The chain joins TRBV25-1 to TRBJ2-2; 7 nucleotides agree with TRBD1. The ends lost 6 bases at V and 3 bases at J; junction bases unmatched: 1. CDR3 length equals 13 residues. CDR1 and CDR2 (germline): MGHDK, SYGVNS. In DNA, the CDR3 is TGTGCCAGCAGCCAGGGGGACACCGGGGAGCTGTTTTTT. As protein: CASSQGDTGELFF.

The chain has TRBV21-1 and TRBJ1-2; the listed D gene, TRBD1, was not tested against the DNA. TRBV21-1 is flagged as a pseudogene. This CDR3 has 18 residues. CDR3 residues: CASTFTGTGGAGSYGYTF. CDR3 nucleotides: TGTGCCAGCACATTCACCGGGACAGGGGGCGCAGGAAGCTATGGCTACACCTTC.

Turning to this clone: A junction end diverges from the germline sequence, so it may reflect a read error. The chain links TRBV6-5 to TRBJ2-5; perhaps TRBD2 as D (7 bases). The CDR3 length is 15 residues. Germline V gene data show CDR1 as MNHEY and CDR2 as SVGAGI. CDR3 protein: CASRKTGGRLETQYF. CDR3 in DNA: TGTGCCAGCAGAAAAACCGGGGGGCGGCTAGAGACTCAGTACTTC.

The V gene is TRBV18, the J gene TRBJ2-5, with 7 bases lining up with TRBD1. V trimming: 5 bases; J trimming: 5 bases; junction bases outside the gene matches: 8. This CDR3 has 14 amino acids. Per germline, CDR1 KGHSH and CDR2 LQKENI. The CDR3 loop is CASSSDRVQETQYF. The CDR3 nucleotides are TGTGCCAGCTCATCAGACAGGGTACAGGAGACCCAGTACTTC.

The CDR3 loop reads CASSALAGVFTGELFF. The CDR3 DNA sequence: TGTGCCAGCAGCGCGCTAGCGGGAGTTTTTACCGGGGAGCTGTTTTTT. The gene calls are TRBV6-4 and TRBJ2-2; 10 bases fit TRBD2. The CDR3 totals 16 residues. The V and J ends lost 6 bases and 5 bases, in that order; junction bases with no gene match: 9. CDR1 MRHNA and CDR2 SNTAGT come from the germline V gene.

The V call is TRBV4-1, the J call TRBJ2-1; 12 bases fit TRBD1. Trimming removed 1 base from V and 4 bases from J; junction bases left unmatched: 2. Germline V CDR1 and CDR2: MGHRA, YSYEKL. The CDR3 contains 16 residues. The CDR3, as DNA: TGCGCCAGCAGCCAAGTGGGACAGGGGGCTTACAATGAGCAGTTCTTC. Its translation is CASSQVGQGAYNEQFF.

V usage is TRBV7-8 and J usage is TRBJ2-3; a possible D gene is TRBD1 (5 bases). Germline lookup yields CDR1 SGHVS and CDR2 FQNEAQ. Trimming took off 2 bases at V and 1 base at J, with 13 bases between the two ends. CDR3 size: 16 residues. CDR3 bases: TGTGCCAGCAGCTTACCTGGGGCTGGGGGCACAGATACGCAGTATTTT. Protein product: CASSLPGAGGTDTQYF.

The chain combines TRBV6-1 with TRBJ2-6, with 10 bases that match TRBD1. Germline V gives CDR1 MNHNS, CDR2 SASEGT. CDR3 length: 18 amino acids. The trim removed 4 bases at V and 2 bases at J, leaving 8 bases unmatched. CDR3 in DNA: TGTGCCAGCAGTGCTGTGACAGGGGGCTCTACTGGGGCCAACGTCCTGACTTTC. Residues: CASSAVTGGSTGANVLTF.

The chain is built from TRBV6-1 and TRBJ2-7; TRBD1 aligns across 10 bases. V lost 6 bases, J lost 6 bases, and 11 bases stayed unmatched. The CDR3 is 15 residues long. Germline lookup yields CDR1 MNHNS and CDR2 SASEGT. CDR3 amino acids: CASRTGTGEGGEQYF. In DNA, the CDR3 is TGTGCCAGCAGGACCGGGACAGGGGAAGGGGGCGAGCAGTACTTC.

V is TRBV5-1 and J is TRBJ2-6, with D possibly matching TRBD1 (6 bases). CDR3 length equals 15 residues. The V gene's germline CDR1 is SGHRS and CDR2 YFSETQ. The V end was cut by 3 bases, the J end by 2 bases, with 9 bases between. DNA of the CDR3: TGCGCCAGCAGCTCCAGGGGCGCTGGGGCCAACGTCCTGACTTTC. Translation: CASSSRGAGANVLTF.

This clone was seen only once. The CDR3 DNA follows: TGCGCCAGCAGCTTGGAGGGGGAGAACTATGGCTACACCTTC. Translation gives CASSLEGENYGYTF. The rearrangement uses TRBV5-1 and TRBJ1-2; D might be TRBD1 (6 bases). Per germline, CDR1 SGHRS and CDR2 YFSETQ. The ends were cut back, 0 bases at V and 2 bases at J, with 8 bases in the middle. The CDR3 contains 14 residues. The complete variable domain, with remaining parts taken from reference TRBV5-1 and TRBJ1-2, reads KAGVTQTPRYLIKTRGQQVTLSCSPISGHRSVSWYQQTPGQGLQFLFEYFSETQRNKGNFPGRFSGRQFSNSRSEMNVSTLELGDSALYLCASSLEGENYGYTFGSGTRLTVV.

The rearrangement uses TRBV5-1 and TRBJ2-1; 11 bases are shared with TRBD2. Per the germline V gene, CDR1 is SGHRS and CDR2 is YFSETQ. Germline trimming cut 0 bases from V and 6 bases from J; bases unmatched to any gene: 5. The CDR3 contains 16 residues. The CDR3 nucleotides read TGCGCCAGCAGCTTGGAGGGGACTAGCGGCCCCAATGAGCAGTTCTTC. It is translated as CASSLEGTSGPNEQFF.

This clone was seen only once. The chain has TRBV5-4 and TRBJ2-7; 9 bases map to TRBD2. The CDR3 spans 15 residues. Germline V gives CDR1 SGHNT, CDR2 YYREEE (reference sequence). Germline trimming cut 4 bases from V and 5 bases from J; bases unmatched to any gene: 10. The CDR3 protein is CASSGSSGGLDEQYF. CDR3 sequence (DNA): TGTGCCAGCAGCGGGTCCAGCGGGGGGCTAGACGAGCAGTACTTC. Full variable domain (outside the CDR3, taken from reference TRBV5-4 and TRBJ2-7): ETGVTQSPTHLIKTRGQQVTLRCSSQSGHNTVSWYQQALGQGPQFIFQYYREEENGRGNFPPRFSGLQFPNYSSELNVNALELDDSALYLCASSGSSGGLDEQYFGPGTRLTVT.